This T cell receptor beta chain was sequenced in a study of cytomegalovirus exposure and HLA in healthy donors. Primers included in the PCR were 60 Vbeta and 13 Jbeta primers. Libraries were prepared by immunoSEQ multiplex PCR; TCRdb keeps only in-frame clonotypes and omits some of them. The sample shows about 120,000 clones, over 75% of them seen only once. The receptor was derived from a woman aged 18-29 years in good health and CMV-seronegative. The specimen was PBMCs.

The DNA for the CDR3 is TGTGCCAGCAGCGTAGGCGGGCCAACCTACGAGCAGTACTTC. Residues: CASSVGGPTYEQYF. The chain carries TRBV9 and TRBJ2-7, with a tentative D call TRBD2 (5 bases). The CDR3 consists of 14 residues. The V gene's germline CDR1 is SGDLS and CDR2 YYNGEE. Trimming stripped 0 bases from V and 2 bases from J, with 9 bases between.